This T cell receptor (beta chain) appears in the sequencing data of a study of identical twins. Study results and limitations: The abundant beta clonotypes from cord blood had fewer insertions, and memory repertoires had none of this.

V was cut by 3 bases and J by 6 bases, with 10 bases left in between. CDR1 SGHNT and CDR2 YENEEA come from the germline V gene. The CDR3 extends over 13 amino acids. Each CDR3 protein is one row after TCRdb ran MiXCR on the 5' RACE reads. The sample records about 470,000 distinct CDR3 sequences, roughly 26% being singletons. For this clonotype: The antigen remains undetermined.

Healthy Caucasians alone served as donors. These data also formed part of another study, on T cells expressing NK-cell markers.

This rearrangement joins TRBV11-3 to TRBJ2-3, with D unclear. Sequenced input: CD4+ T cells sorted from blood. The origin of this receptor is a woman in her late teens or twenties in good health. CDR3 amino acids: CASSFIPTDTQYF. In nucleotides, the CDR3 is TGTGCCAGCAGCTTCATCCCAACTGATACGCAGTATTTT.